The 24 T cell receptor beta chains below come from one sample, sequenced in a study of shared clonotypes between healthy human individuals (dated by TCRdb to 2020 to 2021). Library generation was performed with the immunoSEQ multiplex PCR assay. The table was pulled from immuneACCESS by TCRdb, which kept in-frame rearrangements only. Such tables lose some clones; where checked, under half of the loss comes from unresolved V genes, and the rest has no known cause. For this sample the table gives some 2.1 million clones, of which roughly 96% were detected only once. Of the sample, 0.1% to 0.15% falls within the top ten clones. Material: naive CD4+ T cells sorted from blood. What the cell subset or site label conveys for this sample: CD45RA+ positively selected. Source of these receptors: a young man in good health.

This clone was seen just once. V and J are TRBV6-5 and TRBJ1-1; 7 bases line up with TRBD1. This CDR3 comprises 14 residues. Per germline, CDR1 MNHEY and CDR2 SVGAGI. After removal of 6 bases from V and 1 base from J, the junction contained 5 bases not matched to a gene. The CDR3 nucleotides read TGTGCCAGCAGAAACAGGGGCGGGAACACTGAAGCTTTCTTT. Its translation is CASRNRGGNTEAFF.

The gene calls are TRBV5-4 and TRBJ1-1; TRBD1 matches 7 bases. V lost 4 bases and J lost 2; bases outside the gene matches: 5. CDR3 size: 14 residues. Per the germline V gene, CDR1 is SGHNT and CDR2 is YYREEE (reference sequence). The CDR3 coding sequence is TGTGCCAGCAGCAACACAGGGGTAAACACTGAAGCTTTCTTT. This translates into CASSNTGVNTEAFF.

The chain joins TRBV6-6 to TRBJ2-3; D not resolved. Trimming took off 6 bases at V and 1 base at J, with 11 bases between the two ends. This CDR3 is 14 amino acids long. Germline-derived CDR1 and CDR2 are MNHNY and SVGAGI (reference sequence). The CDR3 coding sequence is TGTGCCAGCAGCCAGGAAATCCGCACAGATACGCAGTATTTT. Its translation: CASSQEIRTDTQYF.

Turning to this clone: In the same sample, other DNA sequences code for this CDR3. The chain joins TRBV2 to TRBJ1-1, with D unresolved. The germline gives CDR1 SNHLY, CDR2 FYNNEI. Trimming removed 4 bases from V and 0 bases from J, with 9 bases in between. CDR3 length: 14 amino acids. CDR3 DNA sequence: TGTGCCAGCAGTGTCGCGGAAATGAACACTGAAGCTTTCTTT. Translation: CASSVAEMNTEAFF.

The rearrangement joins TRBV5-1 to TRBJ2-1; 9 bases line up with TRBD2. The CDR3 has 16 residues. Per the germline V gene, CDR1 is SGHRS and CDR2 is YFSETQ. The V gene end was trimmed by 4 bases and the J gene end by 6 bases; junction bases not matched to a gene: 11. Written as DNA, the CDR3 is TGCGCCAGCAGCCTCCCGGGTAGCGGGGGTGTCAATGAGCAGTTCTTC. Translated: CASSLPGSGGVNEQFF.

The chain's CDR3 is CASSMGGQVQSPLHF. The CDR3 nucleotides are TGTGCCAGTAGTATGGGGGGACAGGTTCAGTCACCCCTCCACTTT. The rearrangement joins TRBV19 to TRBJ1-6; TRBD1 aligns across 8 bases. CDR1 is LNHDA, CDR2 SQIVND, per germline (reference sequence). This CDR3 is built from 15 residues. Trimming at V came to 3 bases and at J to 10 bases, leaving 8 bases not matched to a gene.

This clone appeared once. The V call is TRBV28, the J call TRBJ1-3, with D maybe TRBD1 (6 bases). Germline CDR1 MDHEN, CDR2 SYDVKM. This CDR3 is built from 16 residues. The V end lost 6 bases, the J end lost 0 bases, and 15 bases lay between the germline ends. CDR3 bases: TGTGCCAGCAGCTTGGCAGTGGGGGCCTCTGGAAACACCATATATTTT. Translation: CASSLAVGASGNTIYF.

The CDR3 sequence is CASSPTSLPIRGAAVDTQYF. For the CDR3, the DNA is TGTGCCAGCAGCCCTACTTCACTCCCAATTCGGGGGGCGGCCGTAGATACGCAGTATTTT. V usage is TRBV9 and J usage is TRBJ2-3; a possible D gene is TRBD2 (7 bases). CDR1 and CDR2 from the germline V gene are SGDLS and YYNGEE. The V and J ends lost 4 bases and 5 bases respectively, with 32 bases between them. The CDR3 contains 20 residues.

The CDR3, as DNA: TGTGCCAGCAGTTTAAGGGGTGGCAGGACCCAGTACTTC. This gives the protein CASSLRGGRTQYF. The chain has TRBV28 and TRBJ2-5; a weak D match, TRBD1 (5 bases). This CDR3 has 13 residues. Per the germline V gene, CDR1 is MDHEN and CDR2 is SYDVKM. V gave up 2 bases and J gave up 7 bases, with 11 bases separating them.

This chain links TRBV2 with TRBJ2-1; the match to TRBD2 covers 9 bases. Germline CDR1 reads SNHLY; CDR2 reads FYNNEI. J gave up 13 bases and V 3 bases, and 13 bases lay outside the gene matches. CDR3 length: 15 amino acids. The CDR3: CASSDYAGGPVGQFF. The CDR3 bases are TGTGCCAGCAGTGATTATGCGGGAGGGCCAGTCGGTCAGTTCTTC.

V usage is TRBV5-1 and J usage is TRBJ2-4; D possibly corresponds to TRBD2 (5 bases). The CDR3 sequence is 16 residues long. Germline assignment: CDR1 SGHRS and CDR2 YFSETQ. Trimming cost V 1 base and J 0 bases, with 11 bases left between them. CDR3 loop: CASSLSRELAKNIQYF. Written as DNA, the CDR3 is TGCGCCAGCAGCTTGAGTCGGGAACTAGCCAAAAACATTCAGTACTTC.

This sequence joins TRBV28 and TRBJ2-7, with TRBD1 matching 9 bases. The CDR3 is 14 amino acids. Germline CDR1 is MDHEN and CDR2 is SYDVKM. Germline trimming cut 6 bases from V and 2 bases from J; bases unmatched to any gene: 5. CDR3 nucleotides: TGTGCCAGCAGATCGGGACAGGGACCCTACGAGCAGTACTTC. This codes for CASRSGQGPYEQYF.

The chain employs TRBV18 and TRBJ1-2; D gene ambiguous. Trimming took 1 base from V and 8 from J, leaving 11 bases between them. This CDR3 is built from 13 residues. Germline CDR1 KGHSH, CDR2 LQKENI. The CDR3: CASSPRGPEGYTF. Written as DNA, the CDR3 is TGTGCCAGCTCACCACGAGGGCCCGAAGGCTACACCTTC.

The DNA for the CDR3 is TGTGCCAGCTCAAGGGGATTATTAAACACCGGGGAGCTGTTTTTT. It codes for CASSRGLLNTGELFF. The chain employs TRBV18 and TRBJ1-3; a weak D match, TRBD1 (5 bases). The DNA end is a closer match to TRBJ2-2, so the J assignment may be wrong. The V gene's germline CDR1 is KGHSH and CDR2 LQKENI. The CDR3 is 15 amino acids.

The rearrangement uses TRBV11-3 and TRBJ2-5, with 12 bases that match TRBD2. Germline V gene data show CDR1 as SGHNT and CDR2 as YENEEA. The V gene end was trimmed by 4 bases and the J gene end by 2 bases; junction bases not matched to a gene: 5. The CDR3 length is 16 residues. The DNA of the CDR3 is TGTGCCAGCAGCTCGGGGACTAGCGGGTATCAAGAGACCCAGTACTTC. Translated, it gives CASSSGTSGYQETQYF.

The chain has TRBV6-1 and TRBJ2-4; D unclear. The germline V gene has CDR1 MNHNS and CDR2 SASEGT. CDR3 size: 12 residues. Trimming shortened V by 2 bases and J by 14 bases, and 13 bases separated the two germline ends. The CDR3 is CASSESFGLKYF. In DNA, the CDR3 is TGTGCCAGCAGTGAATCATTCGGCCTAAAGTACTTC.

CDR3 sequence (DNA): TGTGCCTGGAGTGGGAAGGGAAATCAGCCCCAGCATTTT. Translating it yields CAWSGKGNQPQHF. The V and J genes are TRBV30 and TRBJ1-5; D is uncertain. CDR1 and CDR2 (germline): GTSNPN, SVGIG (reference sequence). The CDR3 runs 13 residues. V lost 1 base to trimming and J lost 4 bases, with 8 bases between them. Looking up the rest from reference TRBV30 and TRBJ1-5 gives the full variable domain: SQTIHQWPATLVQPVGSPLSLECTVEGTSNPNLYWYRQAAGRGLQLLFYSVGIGQISSEVPQNLSASRPQDRQFILSSKKLLLSDSGFYLCAWSGKGNQPQHFGDGTRLSIL.

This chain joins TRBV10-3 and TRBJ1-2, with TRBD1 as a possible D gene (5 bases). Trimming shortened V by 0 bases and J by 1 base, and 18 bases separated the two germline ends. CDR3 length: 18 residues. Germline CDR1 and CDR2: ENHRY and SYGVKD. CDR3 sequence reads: CAISESRASRENNYGYTF. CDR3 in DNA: TGTGCCATCAGTGAGTCACGTGCAAGCAGGGAAAATAACTATGGCTACACCTTC.

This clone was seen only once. The CDR3 coding sequence is TGTGCCACTTCCCGGGGGGGAGGATTGACAGATACGCAGTATTTT. Translating gives CATSRGGGLTDTQYF. The rearrangement joins TRBV11-3 to TRBJ2-3, with 8 nucleotides matching TRBD2. V gave up 10 bases and J gave up 3 bases; unmatched junction bases: 12. The CDR3 consists of 15 residues. Germline V gene data show CDR1 as SGHNT and CDR2 as YENEEA.

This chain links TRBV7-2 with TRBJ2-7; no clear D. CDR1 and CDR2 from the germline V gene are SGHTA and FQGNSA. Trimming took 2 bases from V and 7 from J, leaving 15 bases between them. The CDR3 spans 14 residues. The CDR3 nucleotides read TGTGCCAGCAGCTTAAGCCGGTGGGCTGGGGAGCAGTACTTC. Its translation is CASSLSRWAGEQYF.

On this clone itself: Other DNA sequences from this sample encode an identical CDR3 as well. CDR3 coding DNA: TGCAGCGGGGGACAGGGGAACACTGAAGCTTTCTTT. Encoded protein: CSGGQGNTEAFF. The chain uses TRBV29-1 and TRBJ1-1; 9 nucleotides match TRBD1. The CDR3 runs to 12 residues. CDR1 is SQVTM, CDR2 ANQGSEA, per germline. The V gene end was trimmed by 7 bases and the J gene end by 1 base; junction bases not matched to a gene: 1.

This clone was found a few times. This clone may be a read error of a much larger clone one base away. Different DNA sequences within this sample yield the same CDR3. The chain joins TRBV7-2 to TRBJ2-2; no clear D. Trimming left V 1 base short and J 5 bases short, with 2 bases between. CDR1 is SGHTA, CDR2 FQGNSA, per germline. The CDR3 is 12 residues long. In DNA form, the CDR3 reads TGTGCCAGCAGCTTAGGGACCGGGGAGCTGTTTTTT. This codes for CASSLGTGELFF.

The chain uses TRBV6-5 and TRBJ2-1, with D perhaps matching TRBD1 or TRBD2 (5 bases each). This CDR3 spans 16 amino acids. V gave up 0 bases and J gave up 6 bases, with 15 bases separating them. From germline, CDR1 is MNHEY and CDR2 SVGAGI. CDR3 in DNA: TGTGCCAGCAGTTACTCGGGGATAGGGACCGGCAATGAGCAGTTCTTC. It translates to CASSYSGIGTGNEQFF.

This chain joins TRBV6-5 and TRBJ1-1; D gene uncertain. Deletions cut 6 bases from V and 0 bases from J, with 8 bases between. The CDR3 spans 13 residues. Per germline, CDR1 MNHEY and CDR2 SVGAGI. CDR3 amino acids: CASRHRLNTEAFF. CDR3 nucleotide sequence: TGTGCCAGCAGGCACAGATTGAACACTGAAGCTTTCTTT.